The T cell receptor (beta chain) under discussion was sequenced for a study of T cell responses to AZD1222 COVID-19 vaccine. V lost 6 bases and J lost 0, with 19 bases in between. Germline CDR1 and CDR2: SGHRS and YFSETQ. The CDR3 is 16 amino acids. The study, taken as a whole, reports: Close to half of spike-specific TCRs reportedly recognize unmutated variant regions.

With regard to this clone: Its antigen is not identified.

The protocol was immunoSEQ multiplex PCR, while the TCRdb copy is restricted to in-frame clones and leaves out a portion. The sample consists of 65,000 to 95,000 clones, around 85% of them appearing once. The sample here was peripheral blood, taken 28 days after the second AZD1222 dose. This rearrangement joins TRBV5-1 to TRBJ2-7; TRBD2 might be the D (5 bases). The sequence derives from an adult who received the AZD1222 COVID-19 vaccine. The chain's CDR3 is CASKSPSSTSSYEQYF. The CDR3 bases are TGCGCCAGCAAATCGCCATCTAGCACGAGCTCCTACGAGCAGTACTTC.